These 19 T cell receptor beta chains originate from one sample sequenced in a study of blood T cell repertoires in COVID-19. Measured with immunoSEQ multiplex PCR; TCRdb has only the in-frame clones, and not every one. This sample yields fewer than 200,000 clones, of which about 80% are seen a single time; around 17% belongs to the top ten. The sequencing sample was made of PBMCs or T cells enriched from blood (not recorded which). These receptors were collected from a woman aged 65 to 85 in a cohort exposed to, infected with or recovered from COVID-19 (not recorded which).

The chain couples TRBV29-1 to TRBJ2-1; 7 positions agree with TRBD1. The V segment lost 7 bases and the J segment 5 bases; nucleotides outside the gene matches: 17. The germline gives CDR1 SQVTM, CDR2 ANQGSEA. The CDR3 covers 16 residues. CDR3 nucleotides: TGCAGCGATAGCCGGAGAGGTACAGGGGAGCACAATGAGCAGTTCTTC. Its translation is CSDSRRGTGEHNEQFF.

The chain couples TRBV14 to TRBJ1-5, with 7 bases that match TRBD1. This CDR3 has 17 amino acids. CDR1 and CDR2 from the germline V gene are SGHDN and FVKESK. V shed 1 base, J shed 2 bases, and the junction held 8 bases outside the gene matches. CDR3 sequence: CASSQGPTGAGNQPQHF. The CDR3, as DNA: TGTGCCAGCAGCCAAGGTCCAACAGGGGCGGGCAATCAGCCCCAGCATTTT.

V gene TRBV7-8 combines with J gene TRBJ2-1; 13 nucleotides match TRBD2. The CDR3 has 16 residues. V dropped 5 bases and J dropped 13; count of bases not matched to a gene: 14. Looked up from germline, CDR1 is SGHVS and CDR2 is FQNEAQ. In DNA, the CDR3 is TGTGCCAGCAGCCCGGGACTAGCGGGAATCGATGGGGGTCAGTTCTTC. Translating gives CASSPGLAGIDGGQFF.

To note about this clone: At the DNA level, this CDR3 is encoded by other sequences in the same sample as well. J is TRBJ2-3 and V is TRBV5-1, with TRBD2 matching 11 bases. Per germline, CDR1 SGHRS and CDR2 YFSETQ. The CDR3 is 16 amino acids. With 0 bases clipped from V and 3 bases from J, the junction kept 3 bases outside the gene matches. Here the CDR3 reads CASSLGLAGLTDTQYF. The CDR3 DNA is TGCGCCAGCAGCTTGGGACTAGCGGGACTAACAGATACGCAGTATTTT.

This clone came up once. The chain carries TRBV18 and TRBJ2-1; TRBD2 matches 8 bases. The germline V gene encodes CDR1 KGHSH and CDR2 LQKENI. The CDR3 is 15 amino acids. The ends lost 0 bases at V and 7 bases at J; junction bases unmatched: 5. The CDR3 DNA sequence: TGTGCCAGCTCACCACCAGGGCGGGGGGTTAATGAGCAGTTCTTC. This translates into CASSPPGRGVNEQFF.

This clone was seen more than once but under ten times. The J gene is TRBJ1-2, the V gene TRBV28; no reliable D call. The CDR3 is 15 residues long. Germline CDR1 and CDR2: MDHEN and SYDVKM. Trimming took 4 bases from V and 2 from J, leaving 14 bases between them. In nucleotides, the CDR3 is TGTGCCAGCAGTTCCCCGGGTACGGGGAACTATGGCTACACCTTC. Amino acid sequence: CASSSPGTGNYGYTF.

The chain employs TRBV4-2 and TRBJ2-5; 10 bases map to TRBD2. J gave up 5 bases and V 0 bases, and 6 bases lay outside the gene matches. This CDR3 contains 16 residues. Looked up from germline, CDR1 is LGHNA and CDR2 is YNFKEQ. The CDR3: CASSQDASGGRETQYF. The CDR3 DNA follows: TGTGCCAGCAGCCAAGATGCTAGCGGGGGCCGGGAGACCCAGTACTTC.

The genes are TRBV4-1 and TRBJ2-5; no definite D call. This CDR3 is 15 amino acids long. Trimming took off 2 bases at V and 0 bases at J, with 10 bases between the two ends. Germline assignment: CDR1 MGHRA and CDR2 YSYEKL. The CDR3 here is CASSQFGLYQETQYF. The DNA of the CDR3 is TGCGCCAGCAGCCAATTTGGCCTGTACCAAGAGACCCAGTACTTC.

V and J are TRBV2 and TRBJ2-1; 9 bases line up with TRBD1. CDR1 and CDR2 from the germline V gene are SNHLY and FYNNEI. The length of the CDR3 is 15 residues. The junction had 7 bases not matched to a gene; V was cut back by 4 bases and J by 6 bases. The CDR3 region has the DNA TGTGCCAGCAGTGTGGAGGGACAGGGTACCAATGAGCAGTTCTTC. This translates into CASSVEGQGTNEQFF. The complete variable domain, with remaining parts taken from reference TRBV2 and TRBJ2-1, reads EPEVTQTPSHQVTQMGQEVILRCVPISNHLYFYWYRQILGQKVEFLVSFYNNEISEKSEIFDDQFSVERPDGSNFTLKIRSTKLEDSAMYFCASSVEGQGTNEQFFGPGTRLTVL.

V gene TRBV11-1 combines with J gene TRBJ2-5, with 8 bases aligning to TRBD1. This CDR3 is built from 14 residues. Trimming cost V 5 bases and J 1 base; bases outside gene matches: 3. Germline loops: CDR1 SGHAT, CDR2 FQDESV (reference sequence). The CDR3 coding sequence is TGTGCCAGCAGCCGGGACAGGACCCAAGAGACCCAGTACTTC. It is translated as CASSRDRTQETQYF.

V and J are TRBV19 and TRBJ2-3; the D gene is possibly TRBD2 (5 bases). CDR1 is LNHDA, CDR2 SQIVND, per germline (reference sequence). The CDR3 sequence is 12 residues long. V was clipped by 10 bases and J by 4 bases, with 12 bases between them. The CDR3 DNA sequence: TGTGCCACTAAGGAGCGGCCAGATACGCAGTATTTT. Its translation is CATKERPDTQYF.

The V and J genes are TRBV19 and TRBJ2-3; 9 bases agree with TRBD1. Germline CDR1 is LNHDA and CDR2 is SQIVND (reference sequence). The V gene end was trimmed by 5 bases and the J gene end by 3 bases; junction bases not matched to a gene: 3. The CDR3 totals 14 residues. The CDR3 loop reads CASSPGTGTDTQYF. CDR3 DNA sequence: TGTGCCAGTAGTCCCGGGACAGGGACAGATACGCAGTATTTT. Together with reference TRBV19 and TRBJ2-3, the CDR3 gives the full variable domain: DGGITQSPKYLFRKEGQNVTLSCEQNLNHDAMYWYRQDPGQGLRLIYYSQIVNDFQKGDIAEGYSVSREKKESFPLTVTSAQKNPTAFYLCASSPGTGTDTQYFGPGTRLTVL.

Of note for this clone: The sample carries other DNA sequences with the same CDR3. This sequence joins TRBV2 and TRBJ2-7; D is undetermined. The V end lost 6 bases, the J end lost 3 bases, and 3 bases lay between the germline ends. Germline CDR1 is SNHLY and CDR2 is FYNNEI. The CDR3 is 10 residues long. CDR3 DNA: TGTGCCAGCAGCCTCTACGAGCAGTACTTC. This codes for CASSLYEQYF.

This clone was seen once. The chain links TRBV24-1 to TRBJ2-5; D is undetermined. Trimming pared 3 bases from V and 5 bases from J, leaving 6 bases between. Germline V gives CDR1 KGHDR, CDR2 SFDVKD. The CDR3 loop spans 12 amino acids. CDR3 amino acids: CATSDPQETQYF. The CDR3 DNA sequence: TGTGCCACCAGTGATCCACAGGAGACCCAGTACTTC.

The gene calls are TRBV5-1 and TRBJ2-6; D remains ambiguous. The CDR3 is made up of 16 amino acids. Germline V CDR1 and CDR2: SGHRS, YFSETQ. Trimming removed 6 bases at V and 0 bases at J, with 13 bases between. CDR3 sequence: CASMALVLSGANVLTF. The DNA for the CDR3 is TGCGCCAGCATGGCTCTGGTTCTCTCTGGGGCCAACGTCCTGACTTTC.

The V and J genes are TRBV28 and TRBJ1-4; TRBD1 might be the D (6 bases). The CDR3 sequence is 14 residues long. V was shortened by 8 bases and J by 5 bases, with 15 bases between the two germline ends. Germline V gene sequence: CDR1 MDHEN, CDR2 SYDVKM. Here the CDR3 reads CASAGGASNEKLFF. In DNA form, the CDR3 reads TGTGCCAGCGCGGGGGGGGCGTCAAATGAAAAACTGTTTTTT.

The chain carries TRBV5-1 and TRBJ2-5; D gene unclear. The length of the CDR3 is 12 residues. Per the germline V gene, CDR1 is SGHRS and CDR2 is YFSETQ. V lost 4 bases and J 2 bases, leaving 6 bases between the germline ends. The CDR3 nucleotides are TGCGCCAGCAGCCTAGAACAAGAGACCCAGTACTTC. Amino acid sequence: CASSLEQETQYF.

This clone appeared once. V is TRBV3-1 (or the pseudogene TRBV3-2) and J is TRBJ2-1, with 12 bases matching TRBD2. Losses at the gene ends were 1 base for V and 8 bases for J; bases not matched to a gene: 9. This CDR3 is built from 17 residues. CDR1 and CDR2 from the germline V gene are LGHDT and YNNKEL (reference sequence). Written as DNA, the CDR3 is TGTGCCAGCAGCCAAGCTCTAGCGGGAGGGCCGCGAGATGAGCAGTTCTTC. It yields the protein CASSQALAGGPRDEQFF.

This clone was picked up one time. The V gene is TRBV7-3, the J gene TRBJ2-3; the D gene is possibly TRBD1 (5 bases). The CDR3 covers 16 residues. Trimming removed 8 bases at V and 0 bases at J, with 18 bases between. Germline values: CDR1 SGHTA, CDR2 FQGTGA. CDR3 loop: CASGRGGGPSTDTQYF. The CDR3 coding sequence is TGTGCCAGCGGAAGGGGTGGCGGACCTAGCACAGATACGCAGTATTTT.